This T cell receptor beta chain is from a study of blood T cell repertoires in COVID-19. Trimming pared 5 bases from V and 7 bases from J, leaving 8 bases between. This CDR3 region has 11 residues. Germline V gives CDR1 SNHLY, CDR2 FYNNEI. This clone turned up a few times. The table came from immunoSEQ multiplex PCR; TCRdb's copy has only in-frame clones and leaves some out. The sample holds tens of thousands of clones, approximately 83% seen once. The receptor was derived from a human donor in a cohort sampled during active COVID-19. The sequenced sample was peripheral blood. The chain is built from TRBV2 and TRBJ1-1; D call uncertain. CDR3 nucleotides: TGTGCCAGCAGTCCCTCTATTGAAGCTTTCTTT. Protein sequence: CASSPSIEAFF. The full variable domain, in which reference TRBV2 and TRBJ1-1 provide the parts outside the CDR3, is EPEVTQTPSHQVTQMGQEVILRCVPISNHLYFYWYRQILGQKVEFLVSFYNNEISEKSEIFDDQFSVERPDGSNFTLKIRSTKLEDSAMYFCASSPSIEAFFGQGTRLTVV.